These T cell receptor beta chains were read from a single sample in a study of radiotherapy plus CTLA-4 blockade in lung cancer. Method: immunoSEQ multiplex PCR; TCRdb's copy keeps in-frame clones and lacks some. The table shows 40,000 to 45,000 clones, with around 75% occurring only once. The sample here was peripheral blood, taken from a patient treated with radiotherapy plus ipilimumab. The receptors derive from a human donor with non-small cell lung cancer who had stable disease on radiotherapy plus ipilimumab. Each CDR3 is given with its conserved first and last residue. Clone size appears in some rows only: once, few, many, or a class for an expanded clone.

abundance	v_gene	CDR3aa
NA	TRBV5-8	CASSFGTGGYGYTF
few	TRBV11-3	CASSLGGQGATDTQYF
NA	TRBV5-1	CASRDPRSPYNSPLHF
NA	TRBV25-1	CASSENLGQNYGYTF
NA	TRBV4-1	CASSQDVSAGVNTEAFF
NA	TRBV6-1	CASIPGTANTEAFF
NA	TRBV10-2	CASSPPGTSGYEQYF
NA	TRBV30	CAWKGAGFTGELFF
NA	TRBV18	CASSPTTNQETQYF
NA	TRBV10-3	CAISETSGGEDTQYF
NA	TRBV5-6	CASAPPGTARGQYF
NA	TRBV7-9	CASSSPVREAIGTQYF
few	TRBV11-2	CASLPRGQETQYF
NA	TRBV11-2	CASSLDQRGNTEAFF
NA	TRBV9	CASSLQSNSYNSPLHF
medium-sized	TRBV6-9	CASSEVGGKDEKLFF
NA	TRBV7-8	CASSLSYSGYGYTF
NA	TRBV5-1	CASSLQNTGELFF
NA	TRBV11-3	CASSFSGMGEKLFF
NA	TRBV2	CASFRGLNEKLFF
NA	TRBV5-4	CASSDPGQGELKTAFF
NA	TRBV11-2	CASSRGEYGYTF
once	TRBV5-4	CASSLARGANGYTF
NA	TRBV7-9	CASSKWTGGPAGTEAFF
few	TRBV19	CASSTQGVGKNTEAFF
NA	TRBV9	CASSVGTGTGRYGYTF
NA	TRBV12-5	CASVTGGTGGNEQFF
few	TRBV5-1	CASSADGNYGYTF
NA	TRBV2	CASKKGAANEKLFF
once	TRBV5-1	CASSFLAGHTGELFF
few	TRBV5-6	CASSPAGASNQPQHF
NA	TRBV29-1	CSGSRTGNTEAFF
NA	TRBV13	CASSRQNSPNDEQFF
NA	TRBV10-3	CAIRAPEGRGTEAFF
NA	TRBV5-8	CASSLDGQGANTEAFF
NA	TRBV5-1	CASSPRGNTEAFF
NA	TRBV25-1	CASSDGLEVETQYF
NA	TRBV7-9	CASSPAGPIEGETQYF
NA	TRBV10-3	CAISGSGDSNQPQHF
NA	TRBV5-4	CASSLETADTQYF
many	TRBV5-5	CASSFRDTYEQYF
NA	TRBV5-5	CASSHRMGQGWDEQYF
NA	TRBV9	CASSPSNTGELFF
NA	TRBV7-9	CASSNRRTGLGEQFF
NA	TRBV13	CASSTGQSGEKLFF
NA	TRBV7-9	CASSFSGSTDTQYF
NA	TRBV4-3	CASSQAPGTTGELFF
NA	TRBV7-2	CASSLYRGQGNEKLFF
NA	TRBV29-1	CSAGTGILYGYTF
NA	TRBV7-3	CASSLLAGGSTDTQYF
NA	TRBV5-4	CASSRPPGTGQNYGYTF
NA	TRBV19	CASSVTMSSYNEQFF
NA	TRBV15	CATSPPDRYYGYTF
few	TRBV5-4	CATSWGAGELFF